Listed below are T cell receptor beta chains from one sample, sequenced in a study of blood T cell repertoires in COVID-19. Sequencing was performed with immunoSEQ multiplex PCR; in TCRdb, only in-frame clones are kept and a portion is missing. Of about 170,000 clones listed, roughly nine tenths are singletons. The source material was peripheral blood. Receptor source: a woman older than 75 in a cohort sampled during active or convalescent COVID-19. CDR3s include the opening cysteine and the closing phenylalanine or tryptophan. D genes are given only for firm matches. Size tells how often a clone was seen (once, few, many) or the class of an expanded clone, and some rows leave it out.

v_call	d_call	j_call	clone_size	cdr3_aa	cdr3_nt
TRBV18	-	TRBJ1-1	once	CASSPPGVSNTEAFF	TGTGCCAGCTCGCCGCCAGGGGTCTCGAACACTGAAGCTTTCTTT
TRBV10-1	-	TRBJ2-3	-	CASSRTGSTDTQYF	TGCGCCAGCAGTAGAACAGGGAGCACAGATACGCAGTATTTT
TRBV21-1	-	TRBJ1-1	-	CASSKNRGQSGNTEAFF	TGTGCCAGCAGCAAAAATAGGGGGCAATCGGGGAACACTGAAGCTTTCTTT
TRBV28	-	TRBJ2-2	-	CASSEGGAFTGELFF	TGTGCCAGCAGCGAAGGCGGGGCGTTCACCGGGGAGCTGTTTTTT
TRBV7-9	-	TRBJ1-4	-	CASSLSVDSYEKLFF	TGTGCCAGCAGCTTATCCGTAGATTCTTATGAAAAACTGTTTTTT
TRBV28	TRBD1	TRBJ1-3	-	CASSHTTGAGNTIYF	TGTGCCAGCAGCCACACGACAGGGGCTGGAAACACCATATATTTT
TRBV19	-	TRBJ2-5	-	CASSDIKRGETQYF	TGTGCCAGTAGTGATATAAAAAGGGGGGAGACCCAGTACTTC
TRBV5-6	-	TRBJ2-1	once	CASSLINNEQFF	TGTGCCAGCAGCCTAATTAACAATGAGCAGTTCTTC
TRBV5-1	TRBD1	TRBJ2-5	-	CASSLFDRGGETQYF	TGCGCCAGCAGCTTGTTCGACAGGGGTGGCGAGACCCAGTACTTC
TRBV15	-	TRBJ2-6	-	CATSTAGANVLTF	TGTGCCACAAGTACTGCTGGGGCCAACGTCCTGACTTTC
TRBV6-4	TRBD1	TRBJ1-1	-	CASSDQFGTENTEAFF	TGTGCCAGCAGTGACCAATTCGGGACAGAGAACACTGAAGCTTTCTTT
TRBV6-5	TRBD1	TRBJ1-5	-	CASSLQGATSNQPQHF	TGTGCCAGCAGTTTACAGGGGGCTACTAGCAATCAGCCCCAGCATTTT
TRBV9	TRBD2	TRBJ2-3	-	CASSVASGQSTDTQYF	TGTGCCAGCAGCGTAGCTAGCGGGCAGAGCACAGATACGCAGTATTTT
TRBV11-2	-	TRBJ1-5	few	CASSLGYSNQPQHF	TGTGCCAGCAGCTTAGGCTATAGCAATCAGCCCCAGCATTTT
TRBV7-9	-	TRBJ2-1	-	CASSQLTGGGELFF	TGTGCCAGCAGCCAGTTGACGGGGGGCGGGGAATTGTTCTTC
TRBV11-2	TRBD1	TRBJ1-1	-	CASSRRGQSTEAFF	TGTGCCAGCAGCCGAAGGGGGCAATCAACTGAAGCTTTCTTT
TRBV9	TRBD1	TRBJ1-6	-	CASSAGTGVRSPLHF	TGTGCCAGCAGCGCCGGGACAGGGGTTAGGTCACCCCTCCACTTT
TRBV4-1	-	TRBJ2-3	few	CASSQVAGWGTDTQYF	TGCGCCAGCAGCCAAGTGGCAGGTTGGGGCACAGATACGCAGTATTTT
TRBV5-7	TRBD2	TRBJ2-1	-	CASSLAMSSGDLYNEQFF	TGTGCCAGCAGCTTGGCCATGTCTAGCGGAGACCTCTACAATGAGCAGTTCTTC
TRBV3-1/TRBV3-2	-	TRBJ1-3	-	CASLNRAGNTIYF	TGTGCCAGTTTGAACAGGGCTGGAAACACCATATATTTT
TRBV3-1/TRBV3-2	-	TRBJ2-3	once	CASSQFTRDTQYF	TGTGCCAGCAGCCAATTTACTAGAGATACGCAGTATTTT
TRBV12-3/TRBV12-4	TRBD1	TRBJ1-2	-	CASSGQGVSYTF	TGTGCCAGCAGCGGACAGGGAGTGAGCTACACCTTC
TRBV5-1	-	TRBJ2-2	-	CASSLAAGQVELFF	TGCGCCAGCAGCTTGGCAGCAGGTCAGGTGGAGCTGTTTTTT
TRBV27	-	TRBJ1-6	-	CASTENPASYNSPLHF	TGTGCCAGCACCGAGAACCCTGCCTCCTATAATTCACCCCTCCACTTT
TRBV6-5	-	TRBJ2-1	-	CASSFPGLENEQFF	TGTGCCAGCAGTTTTCCGGGATTAGAGAATGAGCAGTTCTTC
TRBV12-5	-	TRBJ1-6	-	CASGLQPESPLHF	TGTGCTAGTGGTTTGCAGCCGGAGTCACCCCTCCACTTT
TRBV6-5	TRBD1	TRBJ2-1	once	CASNLGQGFEQFF	TGTGCCAGCAACCTAGGACAGGGGTTTGAGCAGTTCTTC
TRBV28	-	TRBJ2-5	-	CASTPGGFRRSQYF	TGTGCCAGCACCCCGGGGGGCTTCCGGAGATCCCAGTACTTC
TRBV3-1/TRBV3-2	-	TRBJ2-1	-	CASSHTSNEQFF	TGTGCCAGCAGCCATACGAGCAATGAGCAGTTCTTC
TRBV6-5	-	TRBJ1-4	-	CASGRGLNEKLFF	TGTGCCAGCGGACGGGGACTCAATGAAAAACTGTTTTTT
TRBV4-1	TRBD1	TRBJ1-3	-	CASSQDWGTGINTIYF	TGCGCCAGCAGCCAAGATTGGGGGACAGGGATAAACACCATATATTTT
TRBV6-1	-	TRBJ1-2	-	CASSERQGPDYGYTF	TGTGCCAGCAGTGAACGTCAGGGGCCGGACTATGGCTACACCTTC
TRBV19	-	TRBJ1-4	-	CASRPTATNEKLFF	TGTGCCAGTCGGCCGACAGCAACTAATGAAAAACTGTTTTTT
TRBV5-6	TRBD2	TRBJ2-1	-	CASSYGLAVYNEQFF	TGTGCCAGCAGCTACGGACTAGCGGTCTACAATGAGCAGTTCTTC
TRBV3-1/TRBV3-2	TRBD1	TRBJ1-6	-	CASSQQGERTLHF	TGTGCCAGCAGCCAACAGGGGGAGAGGACCCTCCACTTT
TRBV18	TRBD1	TRBJ1-6	once	CASSPRTGVSPLHF	TGTGCCAGCTCACCACGGACAGGGGTCTCACCCCTCCACTTT
TRBV13	-	TRBJ1-6	-	CASSLVQERYNSPLHF	TGTGCCAGCAGCTTAGTACAGGAAAGATATAATTCACCCCTCCACTTT
TRBV10-2	-	TRBJ1-4	-	CASSESGTVGGKLFF	TGCGCCAGCAGTGAGTCCGGGACGGTGGGGGGAAAACTGTTTTTT
TRBV20-1	TRBD1	TRBJ2-7	-	CSPGQGNEQYF	TGCAGCCCGGGACAGGGGAACGAGCAGTACTTC
TRBV7-9	-	TRBJ2-3	-	CASSDKGGAHTQYF	TGTGCCAGCAGTGATAAGGGCGGGGCGCATACGCAGTATTTT
TRBV6-2/TRBV6-3	TRBD1	TRBJ2-7	-	CASSYSTKGAAFSYEQYF	TGTGCCAGCAGTTACTCGACTAAGGGGGCAGCTTTCTCCTACGAGCAGTACTTC
TRBV7-9	-	TRBJ1-4	-	CASSLPGEKLFF	TGTGCCAGCAGCTTACCAGGTGAAAAACTGTTTTTT
TRBV10-1	-	TRBJ1-5	few	CASRSPEDSNQPQHF	TGCGCCAGCAGGAGCCCAGAGGATAGCAATCAGCCCCAGCATTTT